Following are 22 T cell receptor beta chains from one sample sequenced in a study of T cell changes during pregnancy in multiple sclerosis. TCRdb keeps only in-frame clones here, not all; method: immunoSEQ multiplex PCR. This sample has fewer than 65,000 clones, with 90% to 95% found just once. This material consisted of peripheral blood, taken in the third trimester of pregnancy. These TCRs come from a female donor in good health, enrolled as a control in a pregnancy study.

V and J are TRBV2 and TRBJ2-2, with a weak D call TRBD1 (5 bases). Germline-derived CDR1 and CDR2 are SNHLY and FYNNEI. V lost 6 bases, J lost 4 bases, and 15 bases lay in between. This CDR3 has 15 amino acids. DNA of the CDR3: TGTGCCAGCAGATACAGGAGTACGTCCACCGGGGAGCTGTTTTTT. It codes for CASRYRSTSTGELFF.

V gene TRBV10-2 combines with J gene TRBJ2-1, with D perhaps matching TRBD1 (6 bases). Germline V lookup: CDR1 WSHSY, CDR2 SAAADI. The CDR3 runs to 13 residues. Trimming left V 2 bases short and J 11 bases short, with 13 bases between. The CDR3 sequence: CASSEGRGTQQFF. CDR3 DNA sequence: TGCGCCAGCAGTGAGGGTCGTGGGACACAGCAGTTCTTC.

The chain has TRBV5-1 and TRBJ1-3; possible D gene TRBD1, 6 bases. CDR1 is SGHRS and CDR2 is YFSETQ in the germline V gene. The V end lost 3 bases, the J end lost 0 bases, and 13 bases lay between the germline ends. CDR3 length: 16 residues. This CDR3 is CASSSNRDHSGNTIYF. The CDR3 DNA reads as TGCGCCAGCAGCTCCAACAGGGACCACTCTGGAAACACCATATATTTT.

The CDR3 here is CASSRDSGEKLFF. The CDR3 DNA is TGTGCCAGCAGCCGGGACAGTGGGGAAAAACTGTTTTTT. This sequence joins TRBV6-4 and TRBJ1-4; 7 bases line up with TRBD1. The CDR3 is 13 amino acids. Germline CDR1 and CDR2: MRHNA and SNTAGT. The V segment lost 6 bases and the J segment 8 bases; nucleotides outside the gene matches: 6.

This chain links TRBV28 with TRBJ2-1; 10 bases map to TRBD2. Germline V gene data show CDR1 as MDHEN and CDR2 as SYDVKM. V shed 5 bases and J 4 bases; nucleotides not matched to a gene: 8. This CDR3 contains 16 residues. CDR3 sequence: CASSGPGLAYYNEQFF. DNA of the CDR3: TGTGCCAGCAGTGGACCGGGACTAGCGTATTACAATGAGCAGTTCTTC.

The J gene is TRBJ1-6, the V gene TRBV11-2; 7 positions match TRBD1. V trimming: 2 bases; J trimming: 10 bases; junction bases outside the gene matches: 8. Germline CDR1 reads SGHAT; CDR2 reads FQNNGV. This CDR3 comprises 15 residues. CDR3 region: CASSLSSQGESPLHF. CDR3 bases: TGTGCCAGCAGCTTAAGTTCCCAGGGGGAATCACCCCTCCACTTT. The full variable domain, its missing parts supplied by reference TRBV11-2 and TRBJ1-6, is EAGVAQSPRYKIIEKRQSVAFWCNPISGHATLYWYQQILGQGPKLLIQFQNNGVVDDSQLPKDRFSAERLKGVDSTLKIQPAKLEDSAVYLCASSLSSQGESPLHFGNGTRLTVT.

The chain has TRBV19 and TRBJ1-1; 8 bases are a match to TRBD1. The CDR3 length is 15 residues. CDR1 and CDR2 (germline): LNHDA, SQIVND (reference sequence). The V and J ends lost 3 bases and 1 base, in that order; junction bases with no gene match: 4. The chain's CDR3 is CASSIQGAKNTEAFF. DNA for the CDR3: TGTGCCAGTAGTATTCAGGGGGCAAAGAACACTGAAGCTTTCTTT.

This sequence joins TRBV6-4 and TRBJ2-2; TRBD2 matches 9 bases. The ends lost 2 bases at V and 3 bases at J; junction bases unmatched: 4. CDR3 size: 16 residues. Germline loops: CDR1 MRHNA, CDR2 SNTAGT. This CDR3 is CASSDTRLADTGELFF. CDR3 in DNA: TGTGCCAGCAGTGACACGCGACTAGCGGACACCGGGGAGCTGTTTTTT.

The chain couples TRBV7-8 to TRBJ1-2, with 12 bases fitting TRBD1. This CDR3 has 16 residues. V shed 4 bases and J 4 bases; nucleotides not matched to a gene: 7. Germline CDR1 SGHVS, CDR2 FQNEAQ. The DNA for the CDR3 is TGTGCCAGCAGCTCCGGGACAGGGGGCGAGGGCTATGGCTACACCTTC. This gives the protein CASSSGTGGEGYGYTF. Looking up the rest from reference TRBV7-8 and TRBJ1-2 gives the full variable domain: GAGVSQSPRYKVAKRGQDVALRCDPISGHVSLFWYQQALGQGPEFLTYFQNEAQLDKSGLPSDRFFAERPEGSVSTLKIQRTQQEDSAVYLCASSSGTGGEGYGYTFGSGTRLTVV.

CDR3 sequence reads: CASSDWAGGYTF. The CDR3 DNA reads TGTGCCAGCAGTGACTGGGCAGGTGGCTACACCTTC. V gene TRBV6-4 combines with J gene TRBJ1-2; D is unresolved. Germline V gene lookup returns CDR1 MRHNA and CDR2 SNTAGT. CDR3 length: 12 amino acids. V was shortened by 1 base and J by 7 bases, with 7 bases between the two germline ends.

The gene calls are TRBV6-6 and TRBJ2-7; TRBD2 aligns across 7 bases. V shed 8 bases, J shed 6 bases, and the junction held 10 bases outside the gene matches. The CDR3 is 13 residues long. Germline V gene lookup returns CDR1 MNHNY and CDR2 SVGAGI (reference sequence). The CDR3 nucleotides are TGTGCCAGCGAGGGCGGGAGTAATGGCGAGCAGTACTTC. Translation gives CASEGGSNGEQYF.

V is TRBV19 and J is TRBJ1-1; the match to TRBD1 covers 8 bases. Germline V gene sequence: CDR1 LNHDA, CDR2 SQIVND (reference sequence). The CDR3 length is 16 residues. After removal of 8 bases from V and 1 base from J, the junction contained 12 bases not matched to a gene. The CDR3: CASRRPFRGQNTEAFF. DNA of the CDR3: TGTGCCAGTCGTCGTCCCTTCAGGGGGCAGAACACTGAAGCTTTCTTT.

This clone was seen once. This chain uses TRBV5-4 with TRBJ2-1, with 7 bases aligning to TRBD2. The CDR3 totals 12 residues. The germline gives CDR1 SGHNT, CDR2 YYREEE (reference sequence). Unmatched junction bases numbered 5, after V lost 4 bases and J lost 10 bases. CDR3 sequence reads: CASSDLSGEQFF. The DNA of the CDR3 is TGTGCCAGCAGCGACCTTAGCGGGGAGCAGTTCTTC.

This clone is deemed medium-sized. CDR3 nucleotide sequence: TGTGCCAGTAGTGTTCTAAAAGGGGGAATGAACACTGAAGCTTTCTTT. Protein sequence: CASSVLKGGMNTEAFF. V is TRBV19 and J is TRBJ1-1; the D gene is possibly TRBD1 (6 bases). Germline V gene lookup returns CDR1 LNHDA and CDR2 SQIVND (reference sequence). The CDR3 extends over 16 amino acids. Trimming took 5 bases from V and 0 from J, leaving 16 bases between them.

The V and J genes are TRBV10-3 and TRBJ2-7; D not certain. V was shortened by 11 bases and J by 4 bases, with 12 bases between the two germline ends. Germline values: CDR1 ENHRY, CDR2 SYGVKD. The CDR3 runs to 11 residues. The CDR3 DNA is TGTGCCTGCCGAGATGAGTACGAGCAGTACTTC. This translates into CACRDEYEQYF.

Details on this clone: This same CDR3 is encoded by further DNA sequences in the sample. J is TRBJ1-2 and V is TRBV2; D might be TRBD1 (5 bases). The CDR3 runs 13 residues. CDR1 is SNHLY, CDR2 FYNNEI, per germline. The V gene lost 6 bases and the J gene lost 0 bases, with 8 bases spanning the gap. As DNA, the CDR3 is TGTGCCAGCAGCGCGACAGCTAACTATGGCTACACCTTC. This sequence encodes CASSATANYGYTF.

The rearrangement uses TRBV7-9 and TRBJ2-5; TRBD2 matches at 11 bases. J lost 5 bases, V lost 5 bases, and 13 bases had no gene match. CDR3 length: 17 residues. Germline CDR1 reads SEHNR; CDR2 reads FQNEAQ (reference sequence). The CDR3 reads CASSLSGLAGGLETQYF. CDR3 bases: TGTGCCAGCAGCCTGAGCGGCTTAGCGGGGGGGCTGGAGACCCAGTACTTC.

The chain combines TRBV2 with TRBJ2-2, with TRBD1 identical over 7 bases. Germline loops: CDR1 SNHLY, CDR2 FYNNEI. The CDR3 has 16 amino acids. The V gene end was trimmed by 7 bases and the J gene end by 0 bases; junction bases not matched to a gene: 8. The CDR3 sequence: CASKLGTVANTGELFF. In DNA form, the CDR3 reads TGTGCCAGCAAACTCGGGACAGTCGCGAACACCGGGGAGCTGTTTTTT.

The chain is built from TRBV25-1 and TRBJ1-4; 8 nucleotides align to TRBD1. The CDR3 has 18 residues. V was pared by 3 bases and J by 0 bases, with 9 bases of the junction left unmatched. CDR1 and CDR2 from the germline V gene are MGHDK and SYGVNS. The CDR3 here is CASSDPARGQATNEKLFF. Written as DNA, the CDR3 is TGTGCCAGCAGTGACCCGGCCCGGGGACAGGCAACTAATGAAAAACTGTTTTTT.

The V gene is TRBV11-1, the J gene TRBJ1-2; D may be TRBD1 (6 bases). Trimming removed 2 bases at V and 3 bases at J, with 10 bases between. The V gene's germline CDR1 is SGHAT and CDR2 FQDESV (reference sequence). This CDR3 has 14 residues. CDR3 region: CASSLTPGDYGYTF. The CDR3 bases are TGTGCCAGCAGCTTAACCCCAGGGGACTATGGCTACACCTTC.

V gene TRBV28 combines with J gene TRBJ2-1; 8 bases are shared with TRBD1. Germline-derived CDR1 and CDR2 are MDHEN and SYDVKM. The CDR3 runs 16 residues. V dropped 6 bases and J dropped 5; count of bases not matched to a gene: 12. CDR3 protein: CASSPTPDREDNEQFF. In nucleotides, the CDR3 is TGTGCCAGCAGCCCCACCCCGGACAGGGAGGACAATGAGCAGTTCTTC.

This clone was detected only a few times. The chain employs TRBV7-9 and TRBJ1-2, with 12 bases aligning to TRBD1. V trimming: 5 bases; J trimming: 3 bases; junction bases outside the gene matches: 7. Germline V gives CDR1 SEHNR, CDR2 FQNEAQ (reference sequence). This CDR3 has 16 amino acids. The CDR3 nucleotides are TGTGCCAGCAGCAACCCGGGACAGGGGGCTGACTATGGCTACACCTTC. The encoded protein is CASSNPGQGADYGYTF.